Given below is one TCR beta chain in context. What it binds is not known. Per germline, CDR1 SEHNR and CDR2 FQNEAQ (reference sequence). This CDR3 region has 11 residues. Trimming left V 11 bases short and J 4 bases short, with 11 bases between. The data are from a study of a mutant IDH1 vaccine in newly diagnosed glioma. Turning to the study itself: Vaccines were first given 4-6 weeks after radiotherapy alone, or with temozolomide cycles. Treatment recipients were roughly 62% male and around 40% female, and their mean age was roughly 40 years. Most had both radiotherapy and temozolomide beforehand; others had only one.

Produced via immunoSEQ multiplex PCR; TCRdb's table is partial and in-frame only. The sample records about 29,000 clones, roughly 76% being singletons. Time point reported: week 35, safety follow-up. Vaccinated patients received 300 ug of mutant IDH1 20-mer peptide per dose, with topical imiquimod. General study results and limits: No link was apparently found between pseudoprogression and changes in top peripheral T cell clonotypes.

This chain connects TRBV7-9 to TRBJ1-1; tentatively, D is TRBD1 (5 bases). The source material was PBMCs, sampled from a glioma patient whose treatment included an IDH1 peptide vaccine. This TCR was recovered from a man in his fifties with glioma. This CDR3 reads CAFGGGTEAFF. The CDR3 DNA is TGTGCCTTTGGGGGGGGCACTGAAGCTTTCTTT.